This T cell receptor (beta chain) was recovered during a study of lymphopenia after photon versus proton radiotherapy. About this clone itself: Its antigen is currently unknown.

This table comes from immunoSEQ multiplex PCR, and its TCRdb copy is limited to in-frame clones, with some not included. Among about 23,000 clones listed, 85% to 95% were seen once. Regarding the study as a whole: After lymphocyte nadir, photon-treated repertoires showed oligoclonal expansion, especially CD8+ Temra. Under photons, naive T cells and diversity fell while effector/memory populations rose.

The ends lost 3 bases at V and 2 bases at J; junction bases unmatched: 5. The CDR3 contains 15 residues. Germline V gives CDR1 SGHNT, CDR2 YYREEE (reference sequence). This rearrangement joins TRBV5-4 to TRBJ2-5, with TRBD1 matching 9 bases. The source was peripheral blood, collected from a patient treated with proton-based radiotherapy. The receptor was derived from a woman between 70 and 85 years old with pancreatic cancer. Some clones in this sample may be carry-over from other donors' samples. Written as DNA, the CDR3 is TGTGCCAGCAGCTCCTGGACAGGGGATCAAGAGACCCAGTACTTC. Amino acids: CASSSWTGDQETQYF.